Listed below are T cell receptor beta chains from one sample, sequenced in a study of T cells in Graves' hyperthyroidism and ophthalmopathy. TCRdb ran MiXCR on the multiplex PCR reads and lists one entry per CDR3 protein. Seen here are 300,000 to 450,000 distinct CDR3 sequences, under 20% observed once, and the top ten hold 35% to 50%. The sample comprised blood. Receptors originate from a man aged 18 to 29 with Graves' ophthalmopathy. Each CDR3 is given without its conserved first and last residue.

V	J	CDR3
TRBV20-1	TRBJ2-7	SANSVGQDLLEQY
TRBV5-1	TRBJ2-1	ASSSYSNEQF
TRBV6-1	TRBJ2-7	ASSTFLGQNYEQY
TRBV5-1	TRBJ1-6	ASSRQLLQTNSPLH
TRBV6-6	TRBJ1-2	ASSYPFTGGATNYGYT
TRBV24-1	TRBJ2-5	ATSDPQGGPQETQY
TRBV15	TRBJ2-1	ATSKFLVGTPSYNEQF
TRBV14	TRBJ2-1	ASSQDRGRWNEQF
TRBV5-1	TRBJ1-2	ASSLPRTESSYSANYGYT
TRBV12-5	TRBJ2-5	ASGSGPQGDETQY
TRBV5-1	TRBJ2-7	ASRYAAGTGSYEQY
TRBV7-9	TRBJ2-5	ASSSGPSQY
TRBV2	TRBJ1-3	ASSEDSSGNTIY
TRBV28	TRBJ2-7	ASSLSTIPGTGSYEQY
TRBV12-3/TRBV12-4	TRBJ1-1	ASSETYTEAF
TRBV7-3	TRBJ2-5	ASSLSLSETQY
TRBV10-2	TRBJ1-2	ASSADRTNYGYT
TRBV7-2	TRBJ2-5	ASSLDRGRETQY
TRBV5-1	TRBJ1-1	ASSWGDGNTEAF
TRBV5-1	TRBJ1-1	ASRERDIAF
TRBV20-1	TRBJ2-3	SALGLLTDTQY
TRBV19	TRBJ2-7	ASNPTGNSYEQY
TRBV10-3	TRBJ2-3	AISLKRGGASTDTQY
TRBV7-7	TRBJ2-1	ASSLGGGAEVAYNEQF
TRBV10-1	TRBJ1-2	ASSEGQSSGYT
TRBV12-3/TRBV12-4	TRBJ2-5	ASRTSGGFETQY
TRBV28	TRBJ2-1	ASSLGGGDNEQF
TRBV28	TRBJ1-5	ASSFYRGTYQPQH
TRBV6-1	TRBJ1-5	ASSEVDRYYSNQPQH
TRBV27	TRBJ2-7	ASSSLGGSYEQY
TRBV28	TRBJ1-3	ASSSDFPEGNTIY
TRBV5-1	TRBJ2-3	ASSGGLGSADTQY
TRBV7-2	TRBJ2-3	ASSTLAGEGTQY
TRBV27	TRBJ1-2	ASSLVQGAMDGYT
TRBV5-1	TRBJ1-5	ASSLGAGHQPQH
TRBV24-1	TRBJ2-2	ATSESISGTGELF
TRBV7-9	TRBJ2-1	ASSTGTSGGRGEQF
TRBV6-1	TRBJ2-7	ASSEQGQVVEQY
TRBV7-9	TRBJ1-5	ASSSGARGAVGNQPQH
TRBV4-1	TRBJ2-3	ASSQGRGIAGFADTQY
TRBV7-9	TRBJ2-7	ASSAKEGGYEQY
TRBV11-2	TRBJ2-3	ASSLGSGYTDTQY
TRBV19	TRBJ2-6	ASSMGSNVLT
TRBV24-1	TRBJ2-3	ATSVTSGGAKDTQY
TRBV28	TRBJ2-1	ASSPTSGGAEQF
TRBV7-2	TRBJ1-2	ASSVDSSYGYT
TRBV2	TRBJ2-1	ASSPDGGPLNEQF
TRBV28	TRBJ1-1	ASSLHRGQNTEAF
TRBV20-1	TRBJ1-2	SARASPGGYGYT
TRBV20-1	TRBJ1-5	SAPRRSVSNQPQH
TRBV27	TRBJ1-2	ASSYGGLYGYT
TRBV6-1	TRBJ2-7	ASVISRGGSYEQY
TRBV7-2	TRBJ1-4	ASSLAVGGEKLF
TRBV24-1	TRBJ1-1	ATVGQGGTEAF
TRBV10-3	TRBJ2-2	AISGGRGRSGELF
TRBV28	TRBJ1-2	ASRGTGGDYGYT
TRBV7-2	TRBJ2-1	ASRPARGGRGEQF
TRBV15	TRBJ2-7	ATSFGTADYEQY
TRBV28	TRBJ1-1	ASREEGRNTEAF
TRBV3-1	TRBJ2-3	ASSRSGGTDTQY